A single sample gave rise to the 9 T cell receptor beta chains below, sequenced in a study of control samples from healthy donors and cancer patients. Only in-frame clones appear in the TCRdb table, and some are missing; sequencing was by immunoSEQ multiplex PCR. The sample gives 110,000 or so clones, 80% to 90% of which show up once; around 14% is in the top ten. Source material: blood. The receptor set was obtained from a woman aged 45-65 years in good health.

The chain couples TRBV28 to TRBJ2-7, with D possibly being TRBD1 (6 bases). V was cut by 7 bases and J by 6 bases, with 16 bases left in between. The CDR3 contains 13 residues. CDR1 and CDR2 (germline): MDHEN, SYDVKM. The CDR3 loop is CASTGTPGSEQYF. Written as DNA, the CDR3 is TGTGCCAGCACCGGGACACCGGGCAGCGAGCAGTACTTC.

The J gene is TRBJ2-5, the V gene TRBV23-1, with D possibly called TRBD1 or TRBD2 (5 bases each). TRBV23-1 is recorded as an ORF, its role being uncertain. V was cut by 2 bases and J by 2 bases, with 18 bases left in between. The CDR3 totals 17 residues. In DNA, the CDR3 is TGCGCCAGCAGTCAAATCTCGGGAACTAGGGGACAAGAGACCCAGTACTTC. This translates into CASSQISGTRGQETQYF.

The gene calls are TRBV19 and TRBJ2-5, with D perhaps TRBD2 (6 bases). From germline, CDR1 is LNHDA and CDR2 SQIVND (reference sequence). V lost 5 bases to trimming and J lost 5 bases, with 15 bases between them. The CDR3 is made up of 14 amino acids. CDR3 protein: CASSSGTGGETQYF. DNA of the CDR3: TGTGCCAGTAGTTCCGGGACTGGCGGGGAGACCCAGTACTTC.

The gene calls are TRBV5-1 and TRBJ2-5; D is ambiguous. The germline gives CDR1 SGHRS, CDR2 YFSETQ. This CDR3 contains 13 residues. The V and J ends lost 0 bases and 5 bases respectively, with 8 bases between them. CDR3 sequence reads: CASSLAPIETQYF. The DNA of the CDR3 is TGCGCCAGCAGCTTGGCCCCCATCGAGACCCAGTACTTC.

V gene TRBV11-1 combines with J gene TRBJ2-1; 7 nucleotides match TRBD2. The CDR3 extends over 16 amino acids. J lost 4 bases, V lost 1 base, and 7 bases had no gene match. Germline CDR1 is SGHAT and CDR2 is FQDESV (reference sequence). CDR3 nucleotide sequence: TGTGCCAGCAGCTTAGGGGTCGAGCGGGGTTACAATGAGCAGTTCTTC. Its protein is CASSLGVERGYNEQFF.

The CDR3 DNA follows: TGTGCCAGCAGGATGGGACAGGGGATCTCTGAAGCTTTCTTT. Translating it yields CASRMGQGISEAFF. The genes are TRBV7-9 and TRBJ1-1; 10 bases map to TRBD1. Germline-derived CDR1 and CDR2 are SEHNR and FQNEAQ (reference sequence). V lost 6 bases, J lost 6 bases, and 7 bases stayed unmatched. The CDR3 is 14 amino acids. The full variable domain, completed using reference TRBV7-9 and TRBJ1-1, is DTGVSQNPRHKITKRGQNVTFRCDPISEHNRLYWYRQTLGQGPEFLTYFQNEAQLEKSRLLSDRFSAERPKGSFSTLEIQRTEQGDSAMYLCASRMGQGISEAFFGQGTRLTVV.

The chain carries TRBV5-8 and TRBJ2-5; 10 bases are shared with TRBD2. Germline CDR1 reads SGHTS; CDR2 reads YDEGEE. The CDR3 length is 14 residues. Losses at the gene ends were 1 base for V and 7 bases for J; bases not matched to a gene: 4. CDR3 protein: CASSLLAGEGTQYF. The CDR3 DNA sequence: TGTGCCAGCAGCTTGCTAGCGGGGGAGGGGACCCAGTACTTC. Drawing the rest from reference TRBV5-8 and TRBJ2-5, the complete variable domain is EAGVTQSPTHLIKTRGQQATLRCSPISGHTSVYWYQQALGLGLQFLLWYDEGEERNRGNFPPRFSGRQFPNYSSELNVNALELEDSALYLCASSLLAGEGTQYFGPGTRLLVL.

The chain uses TRBV9 and TRBJ2-1; TRBD2 might be the D (6 bases). Germline assignment: CDR1 SGDLS and CDR2 YYNGEE. The V end lost 4 bases, the J end lost 5 bases, and 22 bases lay between the germline ends. This CDR3 is built from 17 residues. The CDR3 bases are TGTGCCAGCAGCAAAAGGGACTCAGTACAGAGTAACAATGAGCAGTTCTTC. Translating it yields CASSKRDSVQSNNEQFF.

The V and J genes are TRBV11-3 and TRBJ2-1, with 8 bases lining up with TRBD2. The CDR3 sequence is 15 residues long. CDR1 is SGHNT and CDR2 is YENEEA in the germline V gene. With 5 bases clipped from V and 2 bases from J, the junction kept 5 bases outside the gene matches. The CDR3 loop is CASSERAGAYNEQFF. DNA for the CDR3: TGTGCCAGCAGCGAGAGAGCGGGAGCCTACAATGAGCAGTTCTTC.